A single sample is the source of the 8 T cell receptor beta chains below, sequenced in a study of resident and recirculating memory T cells in vitiligo. Assay used: immunoSEQ multiplex PCR; TCRdb lists only in-frame clones, some missing. The sample has around 70,000 clones, approximately 91% seen once. The sequencing sample was made of blood. The receptors shown here come from a male donor with vitiligo.

The genes are TRBV6-5 and TRBJ1-1; 8 positions agree with TRBD1. The germline gives CDR1 MNHEY, CDR2 SVGAGI. V shed 2 bases and J 1 base; nucleotides not matched to a gene: 6. The CDR3 has 16 residues. CDR3 sequence (DNA): TGTGCCAGCAGTTACCGATCCGGGACAGGGAACACTGAAGCTTTCTTT. As protein: CASSYRSGTGNTEAFF.

V usage is TRBV5-4 and J usage is TRBJ2-7, with TRBD1 matching 11 bases. The germline gives CDR1 SGHNT, CDR2 YYREEE (reference sequence). The CDR3 is 14 amino acids. J lost 3 bases, V lost 7 bases, and 6 bases had no gene match. CDR3 sequence: CASSPGQGDYEQYF. Written as DNA, the CDR3 is TGTGCCAGCTCGCCGGGACAGGGGGACTACGAGCAGTACTTC.

This chain links TRBV9 with TRBJ1-1, with no clear D. The CDR3 is 15 residues long. CDR1 and CDR2 (germline): SGDLS, YYNGEE. V lost 4 bases and J 5 bases, leaving 18 bases between the germline ends. This CDR3 is CASSSTPRRRTEAFF. The DNA for the CDR3 is TGTGCCAGCAGCTCCACCCCCCGGAGGAGGACTGAAGCTTTCTTT.

This clone was detected once. J is TRBJ1-5 and V is TRBV27; D is uncertain. V was shortened by 5 bases and J by 0 bases, with 8 bases between the two germline ends. Germline loops: CDR1 MNHEY, CDR2 SMNVEV (reference sequence). The CDR3 spans 14 residues. CDR3 nucleotides: TGTGCCAGCAGTCCCACTTTTAGCAATCAGCCCCAGCATTTT. Translated, it gives CASSPTFSNQPQHF.

As regards this clone: A read error may account for a junction end that differs from germline. V gene TRBV7-7 combines with J gene TRBJ2-2, with a weak D call TRBD1 (6 bases). Germline CDR1 reads SSHAT; CDR2 reads FNYEAQ (reference sequence). The CDR3 sequence is 15 residues long. CDR3 in DNA: TGTGCTAGCAGCCCCCGGACAGCGAACACCGGGGAGCTGTTTTTT. Its translation: CASSPRTANTGELFF.

This chain joins TRBV5-5 and TRBJ1-5; D is possibly TRBD1 (6 bases). CDR3 length: 15 amino acids. Germline loops: CDR1 SGHKS, CDR2 YYEKEE (reference sequence). Trimming took off 1 base at V and 6 bases at J, with 14 bases between the two ends. This CDR3 is CASSLMGQGTQPQHF. In nucleotides, the CDR3 is TGTGCCAGCAGCTTGATGGGGCAGGGGACTCAGCCCCAGCATTTT.

V gene TRBV7-2 combines with J gene TRBJ2-3, with D maybe TRBD2 (6 bases). The germline V gene has CDR1 SGHTA and CDR2 FQGNSA. Trimming removed 7 bases at V and 4 bases at J, with 15 bases between. CDR3 length: 14 residues. For the CDR3, the DNA is TGTGCCAGCACCAAGACTAGAGCCCCAGATACGCAGTATTTT. Its protein is CASTKTRAPDTQYF.

The genes are TRBV6-5 and TRBJ1-1; D not certain. This CDR3 comprises 14 residues. Germline assignment: CDR1 MNHEY and CDR2 SVGAGI. With 6 bases removed from V and 4 bases from J, the gap between germline ends came to 15 bases. The CDR3 nucleotides are TGTGCCAGCAGATACGATCATACGGGCACTGAAGCTTTCTTT. It is translated as CASRYDHTGTEAFF.